The 20 T cell receptor beta chains below were found in one sample sequenced in a study of T cell responses to AZD1222 COVID-19 vaccine. The table came from immunoSEQ multiplex PCR; TCRdb's copy has only in-frame clones and leaves some out. The sample includes 150,000 to 200,000 clones, about 90% of them seen just once. Sequencing was performed on peripheral blood, taken 28 days after the second AZD1222 dose. The receptors here all came from an adult who received the AZD1222 COVID-19 vaccine.

The chain couples TRBV2 to TRBJ1-1; TRBD1 might be the D (5 bases). CDR1 is SNHLY and CDR2 is FYNNEI in the germline V gene. The CDR3 sequence is 14 residues long. V dropped 5 bases and J dropped 5 bases, with 15 bases sitting between them. The CDR3 nucleotides are TGTGCCAGCAGTAGGACGGGGGTAGGGACTGAAGCTTTCTTT. Its protein is CASSRTGVGTEAFF.

The V and J genes are TRBV2 and TRBJ2-7, with TRBD1 matching over 9 bases. The junction had 8 bases not matched to a gene; V was cut back by 5 bases and J by 3 bases. This CDR3 comprises 15 residues. Germline loops: CDR1 SNHLY, CDR2 FYNNEI. CDR3 region: CASSITGGAFYEQYF. In nucleotides, the CDR3 is TGTGCCAGCAGTATTACAGGGGGCGCTTTCTACGAGCAGTACTTC.

This clone was seen just once. The chain links TRBV30 to TRBJ1-2; D is ambiguous. The germline V gene has CDR1 GTSNPN and CDR2 SVGIG (reference sequence). The CDR3 is 13 amino acids. Trimming pared 4 bases from V and 8 bases from J, leaving 17 bases between. The CDR3 DNA reads as TGTGCCTGGACCTCATCCTTAGGAAGGGGCTACACCTTC. Amino acids: CAWTSSLGRGYTF.

The V call is TRBV6-5, the J call TRBJ2-7, with D perhaps given as TRBD1 or TRBD2 (5 bases each). The CDR3 spans 14 residues. Germline V gene sequence: CDR1 MNHEY, CDR2 SVGAGI. Trimming pared 6 bases from V and 2 bases from J, leaving 14 bases between. CDR3: CASRPDSGPYEQYF. In nucleotides, the CDR3 is TGTGCCAGCAGGCCGGATTCGGGGCCCTACGAGCAGTACTTC.

In its sample, this clone was seen a few times. This sequence joins TRBV30 and TRBJ1-1, with D unresolved. In germline, CDR1 is GTSNPN, CDR2 SVGIG (reference sequence). The CDR3 totals 13 residues. V was cut by 3 bases and J by 0 bases, with 8 bases left in between. The DNA for the CDR3 is TGTGCCTGGAGCAAGCAGGTGAACACTGAAGCTTTCTTT. Translation gives CAWSKQVNTEAFF.

In this sample, this clone turned up once. The J gene is TRBJ1-4, the V gene TRBV12-3 or TRBV12-4; no clear D gene. This CDR3 is 13 amino acids long. V was clipped by 6 bases and J by 4 bases, with 9 bases between them. In DNA, the CDR3 is TGTGCCAGCAGGGGGATGGGTAATGAAAAACTGTTTTTT. It specifies CASRGMGNEKLFF.

V and J are TRBV3-1 (or the pseudogene TRBV3-2) and TRBJ2-3; D ambiguous. This CDR3 contains 14 residues. CDR1 and CDR2 (germline): LGHDT, YNNKEL (reference sequence). V lost 3 bases to trimming and J lost 1 base, with 8 bases between them. The CDR3 nucleotides read TGTGCCAGCAGCCACCGCCGGGGCACAGATACGCAGTATTTT. This translates into CASSHRRGTDTQYF.

This clone has a single count. The junction and the germline gene differ at one end; a read error may be behind it. The V and J genes are TRBV7-2 and TRBJ2-7; D possibly matches TRBD1 or TRBD2 (6 bases each). CDR1 is SGHTA, CDR2 FQGNSA, per germline. The CDR3 is 15 residues long. The CDR3 DNA is TGTGCCAGCACCTTAACGGGGGCAGGGACGGACGAGCAGTACTTC. Translation gives CASTLTGAGTDEQYF.

This chain connects TRBV7-8 to TRBJ2-1; 8 bases match TRBD2. The CDR3 length is 17 residues. The V gene's germline CDR1 is SGHVS and CDR2 FQNEAQ. V shed 4 bases and J 1 base; nucleotides not matched to a gene: 9. CDR3 bases: TGTGCCAGCAGCTCCCTAACTAGCGGCGAGTCCTACAATGAGCAGTTCTTC. Its protein is CASSSLTSGESYNEQFF.

This clone showed up just once. V usage is TRBV5-5 and J usage is TRBJ2-3; D may be TRBD2 (6 bases). The CDR3 length is 15 residues. Germline V lookup: CDR1 SGHKS, CDR2 YYEKEE (reference sequence). V was shortened by 0 bases and J by 2 bases, with 10 bases between the two germline ends. The CDR3 region is CASSLGGLYTDTQYF. CDR3 nucleotides: TGTGCCAGCAGCTTGGGGGGACTCTACACAGATACGCAGTATTTT.

This chain uses TRBV5-5 with TRBJ2-7, with a weak D call TRBD2 (5 bases). The CDR3 has 15 residues. The germline V gene encodes CDR1 SGHKS and CDR2 YYEKEE (reference sequence). The ends were cut back, 0 bases at V and 4 bases at J, with 14 bases in the middle. The chain's CDR3 is CASSLVGELIYEQYF. Written as DNA, the CDR3 is TGTGCCAGCAGCTTGGTGGGAGAATTAATTTACGAGCAGTACTTC.

The rearrangement joins TRBV27 to TRBJ2-7; maybe TRBD2 (5 bases). V shed 7 bases and J shed 4 bases, with 23 bases lying between them. CDR3 length equals 16 residues. Germline V gene sequence: CDR1 MNHEY, CDR2 SMNVEV (reference sequence). Here the CDR3 reads CASTPPEVFPFYEQYF. The CDR3 DNA reads TGTGCCAGCACCCCCCCGGAGGTATTCCCGTTTTACGAGCAGTACTTC.

The chain recombines TRBV27 with TRBJ2-1; maybe TRBD2 (6 bases). Germline CDR1 MNHEY, CDR2 SMNVEV (reference sequence). Trimming took off 6 bases at V and 3 bases at J, with 12 bases between the two ends. The CDR3 has 14 residues. CDR3 in DNA: TGTGCCAGCAGGTACGGGACTTACTACAATGAGCAGTTCTTC. Its protein product is CASRYGTYYNEQFF.

This chain links TRBV30 with TRBJ1-1, with unresolved D. This CDR3 comprises 13 residues. Germline V CDR1 and CDR2: GTSNPN, SVGIG (reference sequence). V gave up 0 bases and J gave up 1 base, with 6 bases separating them. The CDR3 loop is CAWSVAGNTEAFF. CDR3 sequence (DNA): TGTGCCTGGAGTGTCGCAGGGAACACTGAAGCTTTCTTT.

The rearrangement joins TRBV18 to TRBJ1-1; weak D call: TRBD1 (5 bases). Germline CDR1 and CDR2: KGHSH and LQKENI. V was cut by 3 bases and J by 5 bases, with 16 bases left in between. The CDR3 is 15 residues long. In nucleotides, the CDR3 is TGTGCCAGCTCACCCTCCGGGACGGGAGGGACTGAAGCTTTCTTT. The encoded protein is CASSPSGTGGTEAFF.

The chain joins TRBV2 to TRBJ2-2, with 8 nucleotides matching TRBD1. Germline loops: CDR1 SNHLY, CDR2 FYNNEI. This CDR3 contains 14 residues. The V segment lost 6 bases and the J segment 5 bases; nucleotides outside the gene matches: 5. CDR3 sequence: CASSWTGRTGELFF. Here the CDR3 DNA reads TGTGCCAGCAGCTGGACAGGGAGGACCGGGGAGCTGTTTTTT.

The V and J genes are TRBV7-2 and TRBJ2-7, with 9 bases matching TRBD2. Trimming removed 10 bases from V and 2 bases from J; junction bases left unmatched: 12. Germline V CDR1 and CDR2: SGHTA, FQGNSA. The CDR3 covers 15 residues. CDR3 nucleotides: TGTGCCATCACAAAACCGGGACTAGCCACCTACGAGCAGTACTTC. This codes for CAITKPGLATYEQYF.

The J gene is TRBJ2-7, the V gene TRBV15; tentatively, D is TRBD1 (5 bases). V lost 3 bases and J 5 bases, leaving 11 bases between the germline ends. There are 13 residues in the CDR3. The germline V gene encodes CDR1 LNHNV and CDR2 YYDKDF (reference sequence). The CDR3 bases are TGTGCCACCAGCAGTCAGGGCGGCGACGAGCAGTACTTC. Protein product: CATSSQGGDEQYF. Variable domain in full (rest from reference TRBV15 and TRBJ2-7): DAMVIQNPRYQVTQFGKPVTLSCSQTLNHNVMYWYQQKSSQAPKLLFHYYDKDFNNEADTPDNFQSRRPNTSFCFLDIRSPGLGDTAMYLCATSSQGGDEQYFGPGTRLTVT.

This chain joins TRBV4-3 and TRBJ2-7; 8 bases line up with TRBD2. Trimming took 0 bases from V and 3 from J; bases not matched to a gene: 13. The CDR3 runs 18 residues. Germline V CDR1 and CDR2: LGHNA, YSLEER. The CDR3 coding sequence is TGCGCCAGCAGCCAAGATCGGATATTTAGCGGGACTTACTACGAGCAGTACTTC. It yields the protein CASSQDRIFSGTYYEQYF.

The chain is built from TRBV6-2 or TRBV6-3 and TRBJ2-3, with 9 bases that match TRBD2. The CDR3 is 16 residues long. Germline CDR1 is MNHEY and CDR2 is SVGEGT. The trim removed 2 bases at V and 2 bases at J, leaving 5 bases unmatched. As DNA, the CDR3 is TGTGCCAGCAGTTACCGTAGCGGGAGAGTCACAGATACGCAGTATTTT. Its protein is CASSYRSGRVTDTQYF.